The 19 T cell receptor beta chains presented below share a single source sample, sequenced in a study of metastatic and nonmetastatic thyroid tumors. Every patient was untreated before thyroid surgery. Using MiXCR, TCRdb re-called clones from the PCR reads. Of roughly 58,000 clones in the sample, approximately 4.1% were seen once. Sequenced: blood. These receptors all come from a female donor with papillary thyroid cancer or a benign thyroid nodule (not recorded which). Some clones in this sample may be carry-over from other donors' samples.

This clone was seen a few times. V usage is TRBV20-1 and J usage is TRBJ2-3; D assignment may be TRBD1 or TRBD2 (5 bases each). V dropped 2 bases and J dropped 4 bases, with 16 bases sitting between them. Germline CDR1 reads DFQATT; CDR2 reads SNEGSKA (reference sequence). There are 15 residues in the CDR3. The CDR3 DNA is TGCAGTGCTAGATCCAGAAAAGGGGAGTCAGATACGCAGTATTTT. Translation: CSARSRKGESDTQYF.

This clone was observed a handful of times. Germline is not matched at one junction end, which may reflect a read error. The chain combines TRBV2 with TRBJ2-3; TRBD1 agrees at 8 bases. Germline CDR1 SNHLY, CDR2 FYNNEI. This CDR3 is 14 amino acids long. The CDR3 region is CASGDDRGTYTQYF. The CDR3 region has the DNA TGTGCCAGCGGCGACGACAGGGGCACATATACGCAGTATTTT. Based on the CDR3 plus reference TRBV2 and TRBJ2-3, the full variable domain is EPEVTQTPSHQVTQMGQEVILRCVPISNHLYFYWYRQILGQKVEFLVSFYNNEISEKSEIFDDQFSVERPDGSNFTLKIRSTKLEDSAMYFCASGDDRGTYTQYFGPGTRLTVL.

In its sample, this clone was seen a few times. The genes are TRBV15 and TRBJ2-2; D not certain. The CDR3 covers 16 residues. The germline V and J ends were trimmed by 0 bases and 4 bases, with 12 bases remaining between them. Germline lookup yields CDR1 LNHNV and CDR2 YYDKDF (reference sequence). CDR3 DNA sequence: TGTGCCACCAGCAGAGATCGTGGGCAGGTCACCGGGGAGCTGTTTTTT. This gives the protein CATSRDRGQVTGELFF.

This clone was counted many times. The V call is TRBV4-2, the J call TRBJ1-2; TRBD1 is a possible D gene (6 bases). Germline-derived CDR1 and CDR2 are LGHNA and YNFKEQ. The CDR3 spans 12 residues. V lost 3 bases to trimming and J lost 5 bases, with 7 bases between them. This CDR3 reads CASSHGQYGYTF. CDR3 nucleotide sequence: TGTGCCAGCAGCCACGGACAGTATGGCTACACCTTC.

V and J are TRBV5-1 and TRBJ1-1; no clear D. This CDR3 has 13 amino acids. Germline V gives CDR1 SGHRS, CDR2 YFSETQ. Trimming removed 4 bases from V and 7 bases from J, with 14 bases in between. CDR3 loop: CASSPGSGDEAFF. As DNA, the CDR3 is TGCGCCAGCAGCCCTGGGTCAGGTGATGAAGCTTTCTTT.

This clone has ten or more counts. The CDR3 DNA reads TGCAGTGCGGTTTTGACAGGGCCTAATTCACCCCTCCACTTT. Its translation: CSAVLTGPNSPLHF. V and J are TRBV20-1 and TRBJ1-6, with TRBD1 identical over 7 bases. V was pared by 6 bases and J by 6 bases, with 8 bases of the junction left unmatched. The CDR3 loop spans 14 amino acids. Germline V gives CDR1 DFQATT, CDR2 SNEGSKA (reference sequence).

In this sample, this clone turned up many times. The V and J genes are TRBV10-3 and TRBJ2-7; 10 positions match TRBD1. The CDR3 length is 15 residues. Germline CDR1 reads ENHRY; CDR2 reads SYGVKD. After removal of 6 bases from V and 4 bases from J, the junction contained 9 bases not matched to a gene. CDR3 in amino acids: CAISSRDRGMYEQYF. CDR3 nucleotide sequence: TGTGCCATCAGCTCCCGGGACAGGGGCATGTACGAGCAGTACTTC.

This clone has ten or more counts. Other DNA sequences within the sample encode an identical CDR3. The DNA of the CDR3 is TGTGCCAGCACCCAGCGAGGTCACGGGACAGATACGCAGTATTTT. This gives the protein CASTQRGHGTDTQYF. V and J are TRBV12-3 or TRBV12-4 and TRBJ2-3; no firm D call. Trimming removed 7 bases at V and 3 bases at J, with 17 bases between. This CDR3 has 15 residues.

V and J are TRBV9 and TRBJ1-2; 10 nucleotides line up with TRBD1. The CDR3 is 16 amino acids. J lost 3 bases, V lost 8 bases, and 13 bases had no gene match. Per the germline V gene, CDR1 is SGDLS and CDR2 is YYNGEE. CDR3 amino acids: CARSTPPGQGDYGYTF. The CDR3 nucleotides are TGTGCCAGAAGCACCCCCCCCGGACAGGGGGACTATGGCTACACCTTC.

This clone showed up many times. A read error may explain this, as a much larger clone is one base away. Other DNA sequences in the sample encode the same CDR3. This chain links TRBV19 with TRBJ1-6; no reliable D call. CDR3 length: 14 amino acids. Germline CDR1 LNHDA, CDR2 SQIVND (reference sequence). Trimming stripped 3 bases from V and 10 bases from J, with 13 bases between. The CDR3 protein is CASSMSEPNSPLHF. CDR3 in DNA: TGTGCCAGTAGTATGAGCGAACCGAACTCACCCCTCCACTTT.

This clone was recorded many times. The sample carries other DNA sequences with the same CDR3. The V gene is TRBV2, the J gene TRBJ1-5; no clear D gene. Germline assignment: CDR1 SNHLY and CDR2 FYNNEI. The germline V and J ends were trimmed by 3 bases and 4 bases, with 10 bases remaining between them. The CDR3 totals 14 residues. The CDR3 nucleotides read TGTGCCAGCAGTGAGGGTAGCTCGAATCAGCCCCAGCATTTT. As protein: CASSEGSSNQPQHF. The whole variable domain, filled in from reference TRBV2 and TRBJ1-5, reads EPEVTQTPSHQVTQMGQEVILRCVPISNHLYFYWYRQILGQKVEFLVSFYNNEISEKSEIFDDQFSVERPDGSNFTLKIRSTKLEDSAMYFCASSEGSSNQPQHFGDGTRLSIL.

This clone was detected only a few times. The chain joins TRBV5-1 to TRBJ2-3; 10 bases are a match to TRBD1. CDR1 and CDR2 from the germline V gene are SGHRS and YFSETQ. V gave up 0 bases and J gave up 0 bases; unmatched junction bases: 1. The CDR3 loop spans 16 amino acids. The DNA of the CDR3 is TGCGCCAGCAGCTTGGGGGACAGGGGAAGCACAGATACGCAGTATTTT. Its translation is CASSLGDRGSTDTQYF.

Points on this clone: One junction end does not reproduce the germline sequence, and a read error may be involved. J is TRBJ1-2 and V is TRBV28, with a possible D match to TRBD1 (5 bases). Germline CDR1 MDHEN, CDR2 SYDVKM. This CDR3 is 13 amino acids long. The CDR3 DNA sequence: TGTGCCAGCACCTTTGACCTCTTGAGGGGCTATACCTTC. Translating gives CASTFDLLRGYTF.

This clone was recorded at least ten times. The chain carries TRBV12-3 or TRBV12-4 and TRBJ1-6; TRBD1 might be the D (5 bases). The CDR3 contains 14 residues. Deletions cut 6 bases from V and 7 bases from J, with 13 bases between. The CDR3 region is CASSPRGENSPLHF. CDR3 nucleotide sequence: TGTGCCAGCAGCCCCCGGGGGGAGAATTCACCCCTCCACTTT.

The table lists this clone with a few counts. The rearrangement links TRBV27 to TRBJ1-2, with D possibly being TRBD1 (6 bases). Germline assignment: CDR1 MNHEY and CDR2 SMNVEV (reference sequence). Trimming shortened V by 2 bases and J by 8 bases, and 18 bases separated the two germline ends. This CDR3 contains 15 residues. CDR3 in amino acids: CASSLALTGFLGYTF. DNA of the CDR3: TGTGCCAGCAGTTTAGCCCTGACAGGATTCTTAGGCTACACCTTC.

This clone was counted between two and nine times. The chain combines TRBV28 with TRBJ2-7, with D tentatively TRBD1 (5 bases). This CDR3 comprises 15 residues. CDR1 is MDHEN, CDR2 SYDVKM, per germline. The germline V and J ends were trimmed by 4 bases and 3 bases, with 16 bases remaining between them. The CDR3 coding sequence is TGTGCCAGCAGTTCCACCCATTGGGGCATCTACGAGCAGTACTTC. Encoded protein: CASSSTHWGIYEQYF.

Ten or more counts support this clone. This specimen includes other DNA sequences encoding the same CDR3. V is TRBV7-8 and J is TRBJ1-6; TRBD1 agrees at 7 bases. This CDR3 spans 16 amino acids. The V and J ends lost 3 bases and 10 bases, in that order; junction bases with no gene match: 12. CDR1 SGHVS and CDR2 FQNEAQ come from the germline V gene. The CDR3 coding sequence is TGTGCCAGCAGCTTCGGCCCGACAGGGCGCCACTCACCCCTCCACTTT. It is translated as CASSFGPTGRHSPLHF.

In this sample, this clone turned up a few times. The chain couples TRBV6-1 to TRBJ2-7, with D possibly being TRBD2 (6 bases). The CDR3 has 19 amino acids. Trimming took off 4 bases at V and 5 bases at J, with 30 bases between the two ends. Germline V lookup: CDR1 MNHNS, CDR2 SASEGT. CDR3 sequence: CASSVQAGSTTKPANEQYF. For the CDR3, the DNA is TGTGCCAGCAGTGTACAGGCGGGGTCTACAACGAAGCCGGCAAACGAGCAGTACTTC.

This clone has a count of ten or more. This chain links TRBV28 with TRBJ2-4; weak D call: TRBD2 (5 bases). Germline values: CDR1 MDHEN, CDR2 SYDVKM. The CDR3 loop spans 13 amino acids. Between the trimmed V and J ends, which lost 6 bases and 6 bases, there was a span of 12 bases. The CDR3 spells CASSLSGINIQYF. The CDR3 DNA follows: TGTGCCAGCAGCTTGTCGGGGATAAACATTCAGTACTTC.